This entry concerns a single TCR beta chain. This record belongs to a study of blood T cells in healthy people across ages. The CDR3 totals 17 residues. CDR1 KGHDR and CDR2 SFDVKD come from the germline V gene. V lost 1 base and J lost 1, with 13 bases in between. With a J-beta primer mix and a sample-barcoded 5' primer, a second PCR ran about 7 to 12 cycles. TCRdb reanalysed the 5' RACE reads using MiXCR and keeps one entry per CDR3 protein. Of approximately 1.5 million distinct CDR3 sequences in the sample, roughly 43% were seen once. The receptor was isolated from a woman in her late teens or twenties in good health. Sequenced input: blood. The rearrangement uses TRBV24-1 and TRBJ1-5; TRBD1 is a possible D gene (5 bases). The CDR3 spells CATSDFHPRDSNQPQHF. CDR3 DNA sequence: TGTGCCACCAGTGATTTCCACCCCCGGGACAGCAATCAGCCCCAGCATTTT.